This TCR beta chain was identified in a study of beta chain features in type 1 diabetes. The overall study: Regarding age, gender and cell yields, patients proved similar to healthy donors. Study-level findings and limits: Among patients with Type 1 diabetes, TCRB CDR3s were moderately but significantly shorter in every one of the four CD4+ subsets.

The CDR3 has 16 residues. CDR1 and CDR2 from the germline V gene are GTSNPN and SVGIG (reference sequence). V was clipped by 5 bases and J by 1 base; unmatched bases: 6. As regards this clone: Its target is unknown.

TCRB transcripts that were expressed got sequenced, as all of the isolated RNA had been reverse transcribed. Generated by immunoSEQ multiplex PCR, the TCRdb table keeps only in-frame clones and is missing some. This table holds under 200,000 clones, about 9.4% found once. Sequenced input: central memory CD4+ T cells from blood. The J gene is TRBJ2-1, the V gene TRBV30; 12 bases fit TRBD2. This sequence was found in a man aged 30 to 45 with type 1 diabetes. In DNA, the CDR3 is TGTGCCTGGGCACTAGCGGGAGGCCAATCCTACAATGAGCAGTTCTTC. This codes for CAWALAGGQSYNEQFF.